This T cell receptor beta chain was obtained from a study of CD8 T cell repertoires and HIV-1 epitope variants. Study as a whole: Separate wells received one of Twenty-five Gag or Nef variant peptides.

Comment on this clone: Its specificity is not known.

The repertoire was sequenced with immunoSEQ multiplex PCR; TCRdb's copy has only in-frame clones and lacks some. Of approximately 2,000 clones in the sample, about two thirds are singletons; the top ten hold roughly 45%. Sequencing was done on a sample of cultured CD8+ T cells derived from PBMCs. The receptor's source is a male donor with HIV.

CDR3 in amino acids: CASSQRTGADTQYF. In nucleotides, the CDR3 is TGTGCCAGCAGCCAACGTACAGGGGCAGATACGCAGTATTTT. The chain joins TRBV14 to TRBJ2-3; 7 bases line up with TRBD1. Trimming took 2 bases from V and 4 from J; bases not matched to a gene: 3. Germline V gene sequence: CDR1 SGHDN, CDR2 FVKESK. The CDR3 runs 14 residues.